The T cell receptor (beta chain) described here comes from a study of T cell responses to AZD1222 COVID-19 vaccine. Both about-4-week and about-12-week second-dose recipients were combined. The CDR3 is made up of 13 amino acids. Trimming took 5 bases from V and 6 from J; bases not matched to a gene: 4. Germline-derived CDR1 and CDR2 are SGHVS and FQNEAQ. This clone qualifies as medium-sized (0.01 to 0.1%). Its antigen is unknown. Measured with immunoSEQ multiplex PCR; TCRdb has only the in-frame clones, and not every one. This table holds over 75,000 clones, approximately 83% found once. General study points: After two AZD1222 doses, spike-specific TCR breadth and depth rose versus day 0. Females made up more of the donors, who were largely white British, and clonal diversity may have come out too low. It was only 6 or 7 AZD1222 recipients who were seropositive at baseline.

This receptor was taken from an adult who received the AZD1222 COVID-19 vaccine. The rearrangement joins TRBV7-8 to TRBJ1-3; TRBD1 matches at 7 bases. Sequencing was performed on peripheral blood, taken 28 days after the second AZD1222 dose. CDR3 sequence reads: CASSVTGENTIYF. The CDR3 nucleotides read TGTGCCAGCAGCGTAACAGGGGAAAACACCATATATTTT. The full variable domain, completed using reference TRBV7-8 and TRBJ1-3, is GAGVSQSPRYKVAKRGQDVALRCDPISGHVSLFWYQQALGQGPEFLTYFQNEAQLDKSGLPSDRFFAERPEGSVSTLKIQRTQQEDSAVYLCASSVTGENTIYFGEGSWLTVV.